Described below is a single T cell receptor (beta chain) sequence and its context. This specimen belongs to a study of blood T cell repertoires in COVID-19. As for the study in general: Samples representing acute and convalescent COVID-19 were sourced from the United States, Italy and Spain. The analysed material was cDNA or gDNA that came from T cells, B-cell-depleted T cells, or PBMCs.

Authors' processing steps: Nucleated cell counts were estimated from reference gene primer amplification. Clones were sequenced by immunoSEQ multiplex PCR, and TCRdb holds only the in-frame ones, with some missing. Clone size and the V and J calls come from that table; the DNA yielded D and trimming. The table lists over 45,000 clones, roughly 90% of them singletons. The CDR3 spans 15 residues. Germline V CDR1 and CDR2: MNHEY, SVGAGI. Deletions cut 8 bases from V and 0 bases from J, with 13 bases between. This chain links TRBV6-5 with TRBJ1-4, with D maybe TRBD1 (5 bases). The sequenced sample was peripheral blood. The TCR originated in a man aged 45-60 years with acute or convalescent COVID-19. CDR3 sequence reads: CASRRGRATNEKLFF. In DNA form, the CDR3 reads TGTGCCAGCCGTCGAGGCAGGGCAACTAATGAAAAACTGTTTTTT.